This section outlines one T cell receptor beta chain sequence together with its context. In the authors' workflow: Estimation of nucleated cell counts relied on the amplification of reference gene primers. Sequenced by immunoSEQ multiplex PCR; TCRdb stores in-frame clones only, minus some. V, J and clone size are those of that table, while D and trimming were read from the DNA. The sample carries roughly 150,000 clones, more than 65% recorded once. This sample is part of a study of blood T cell repertoires in COVID-19. Study-level background: Samples came from the United States, Italy and Spain, spanning acute and convalescent COVID-19.

The clonotype was recovered from a human donor in a cohort sampled during active COVID-19. Material for sequencing was peripheral blood.

This CDR3 is CASSITGQETQYF. The CDR3, as DNA: TGTGCCAGTAGTATAACAGGACAAGAGACCCAGTACTTC. The chain recombines TRBV19 with TRBJ2-5, with TRBD1 as a possible D gene (5 bases). Per the germline V gene, CDR1 is LNHDA and CDR2 is SQIVND (reference sequence). The V end was cut by 2 bases, the J end by 2 bases, with 6 bases between. The CDR3 runs to 13 residues.